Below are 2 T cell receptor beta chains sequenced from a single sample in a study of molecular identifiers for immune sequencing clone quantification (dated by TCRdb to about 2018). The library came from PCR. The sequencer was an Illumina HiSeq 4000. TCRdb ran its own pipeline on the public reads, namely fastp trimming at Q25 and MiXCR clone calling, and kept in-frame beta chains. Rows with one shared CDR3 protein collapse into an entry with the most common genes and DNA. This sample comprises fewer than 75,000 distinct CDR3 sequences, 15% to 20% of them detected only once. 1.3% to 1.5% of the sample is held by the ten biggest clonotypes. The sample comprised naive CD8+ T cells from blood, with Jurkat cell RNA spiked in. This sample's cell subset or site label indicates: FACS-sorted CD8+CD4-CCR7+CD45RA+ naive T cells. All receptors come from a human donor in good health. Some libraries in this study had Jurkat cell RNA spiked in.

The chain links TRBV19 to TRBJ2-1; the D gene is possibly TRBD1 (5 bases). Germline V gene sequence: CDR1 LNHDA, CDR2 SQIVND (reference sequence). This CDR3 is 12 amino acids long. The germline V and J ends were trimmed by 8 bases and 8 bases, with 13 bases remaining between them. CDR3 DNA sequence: TGTGCCAGTGAGAAGGGGCCCCATGAGCAGTTCTTC. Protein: CASEKGPHEQFF.

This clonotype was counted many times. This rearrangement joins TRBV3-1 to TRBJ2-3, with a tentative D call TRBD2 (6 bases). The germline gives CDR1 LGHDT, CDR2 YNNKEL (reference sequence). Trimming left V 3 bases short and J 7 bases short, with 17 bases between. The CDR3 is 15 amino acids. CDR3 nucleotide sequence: TGTGCCAGCAGCCAGAGAATCCCCGGACTAAATACGCAGTATTTT. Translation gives CASSQRIPGLNTQYF.